The 30 T cell receptor beta chains below all came from one sample that was sequenced in a study of a mutant IDH1 vaccine in newly diagnosed glioma. These TCRs' antigens remain unknown. Sequenced by immunoSEQ multiplex PCR; TCRdb stores in-frame clones only, minus some. Of around 50,000 clones listed, 70% to 85% are singletons. Time point described: week 47, end of study. Every single dose of the vaccine, 300 ug of mutant IDH1 20-mer peptide, came with topical imiquimod. The starting material was PBMCs, obtained from a glioma patient whose treatment included an IDH1 peptide vaccine. The receptors here all came from a woman in her twenties or thirties with glioma. Some clones in this sample may be carry-over from other donors' samples.

The chain carries TRBV6-1 and TRBJ1-2, with D unclear. V was trimmed by 0 bases and J by 4 bases, leaving 15 bases between them. CDR3 length: 16 amino acids. CDR1 is MNHNS and CDR2 is SASEGT in the germline V gene. The CDR3 nucleotides are TGTGCCAGCAGTGAAGCGGCCGGACGGTCGGGCTATGGCTACACCTTC. As protein: CASSEAAGRSGYGYTF.

The table lists this clone with a few counts. V is TRBV9 and J is TRBJ1-2, with TRBD1 identical over 7 bases. This CDR3 is built from 18 residues. Germline CDR1 SGDLS, CDR2 YYNGEE. Trimming cost V 3 bases and J 2 bases; bases outside gene matches: 16. The CDR3 coding sequence is TGTGCCAGCAGCGCTTCCCAGGGACAGTTTTCGGGGAACTATGGCTACACCTTC. Translating it yields CASSASQGQFSGNYGYTF.

The chain has TRBV7-9 and TRBJ1-4, with a possible D match to TRBD1 (5 bases). The germline V and J ends were trimmed by 1 base and 8 bases, with 14 bases remaining between them. The germline gives CDR1 SEHNR, CDR2 FQNEAQ (reference sequence). The CDR3 covers 15 residues. CDR3 DNA: TGTGCCAGCAGCTTAGGGACATTCGTTGAGGAAAAACTGTTTTTT. This sequence encodes CASSLGTFVEEKLFF.

The chain recombines TRBV28 with TRBJ2-1, with D uncertain. V was pared by 8 bases and J by 2 bases, with 16 bases between. Per germline, CDR1 MDHEN and CDR2 SYDVKM. This CDR3 spans 15 amino acids. For the CDR3, the DNA is TGTGCCAGCCTTTCAAGGGTGGGCCCCTACAATGAGCAGTTCTTC. It encodes CASLSRVGPYNEQFF.

The V and J genes are TRBV29-1 and TRBJ2-7; a weak D match, TRBD2 (5 bases). The CDR3 sequence is 15 residues long. V was clipped by 3 bases and J by 3 bases, with 18 bases between them. CDR1 is SQVTM, CDR2 ANQGSEA, per germline. DNA for the CDR3: TGCAGCGTTGAGAGCGGCGGTCTCACCGGCTACGAGCAGTACTTC. It specifies CSVESGGLTGYEQYF.

The V gene is TRBV21-1, the J gene TRBJ1-1; the listed D gene, TRBD1, was not tested against the DNA. TRBV21-1 is a pseudogene. There are 15 residues in the CDR3. CDR3: CAQPRCRAEYTEAFF. The CDR3 coding sequence is TGTGCCCAGCCCCGGTGCAGGGCGGAGTACACTGAAGCTTTCTTT.

The rearrangement joins TRBV21-1 to TRBJ2-3; TRBD1, the D gene given by the table, was not confirmed from the DNA. TRBV21-1 is listed as a pseudogene. The CDR3 has 16 amino acids. The CDR3 spells CASSKVDRERADTQYF. Written as DNA, the CDR3 is TGTGCCAGCAGCAAAGTGGACAGGGAAAGGGCAGATACGCAGTATTTT.

This rearrangement joins TRBV4-1 to TRBJ2-7, with 7 bases that match TRBD1. Germline CDR1 MGHRA, CDR2 YSYEKL. The J segment lost 7 bases and the V segment lost 1 base, leaving 4 bases of the junction unmatched. CDR3 length equals 13 residues. CDR3 residues: CASSQGQGQEQYF. The CDR3 region has the DNA TGCGCCAGCAGCCAAGGACAGGGTCAGGAGCAGTACTTC.

This rearrangement joins TRBV6-4 to TRBJ1-2, with 9 bases that match TRBD1. V shed 0 bases, J shed 4 bases, and the junction held 3 bases outside the gene matches. The V gene's germline CDR1 is MRHNA and CDR2 SNTAGT. The CDR3 is made up of 15 amino acids. DNA of the CDR3: TGTGCCAGCAGTGACTCGGGACAGGGCCTCTATGGCTACACCTTC. Protein product: CASSDSGQGLYGYTF.

The rearrangement links TRBV18 to TRBJ2-7; D gene ambiguous. The CDR3 runs 11 residues. Germline V gene data show CDR1 as KGHSH and CDR2 as LQKENI. V was trimmed by 2 bases and J by 7 bases, leaving 6 bases between them. CDR3 sequence (DNA): TGTGCCAGCTCACCAGGCAGAGAGCAGTACTTC. This encodes CASSPGREQYF.

This clone was detected only a few times. CDR3 in DNA: TGCAGCGTTGATAGGACAGGGGGCGCCGGGGATACGCAGTATTTT. Residues: CSVDRTGGAGDTQYF. The chain employs TRBV29-1 and TRBJ2-3, with 11 bases matching TRBD1. The CDR3 runs to 15 residues. CDR1 is SQVTM, CDR2 ANQGSEA, per germline. With 3 bases clipped from V and 6 bases from J, the junction kept 8 bases outside the gene matches.

The chain has TRBV6-5 and TRBJ1-3; the D is unclear. Trimming left V 7 bases short and J 0 bases short, with 7 bases between. This CDR3 has 13 residues. Germline CDR1 is MNHEY and CDR2 is SVGAGI. The CDR3 nucleotides read TGTGCCAGCAAGCGGGACTCTGGAAACACCATATATTTT. This codes for CASKRDSGNTIYF.

The rearrangement links TRBV19 to TRBJ2-1, with 7 bases matching TRBD2. The V segment lost 2 bases and the J segment 4 bases; nucleotides outside the gene matches: 17. Germline V lookup: CDR1 LNHDA, CDR2 SQIVND (reference sequence). The CDR3 length is 19 residues. The chain's CDR3 is CASSISVGAGATRYNEQFF. The CDR3 region has the DNA TGTGCCAGTAGTATATCGGTCGGGGCGGGAGCGACCCGATACAATGAGCAGTTCTTC.

This clone was detected only a few times. V gene TRBV2 combines with J gene TRBJ1-5; D unresolved. The length of the CDR3 is 13 residues. CDR1 and CDR2 (germline): SNHLY, FYNNEI. Trimming removed 0 bases from V and 7 bases from J, with 7 bases in between. DNA for the CDR3: TGTGCCAGCAGTGAAGCGGCGGTCCAGCCCCAGCATTTT. Protein sequence: CASSEAAVQPQHF.

This chain joins TRBV6-1 and TRBJ1-1; weak D call: TRBD1 (6 bases). The CDR3 spans 14 residues. Germline V CDR1 and CDR2: MNHNS, SASEGT. V gave up 8 bases and J gave up 3 bases, with 16 bases separating them. In nucleotides, the CDR3 is TGTGCCAGCGGCCGCGGGGGCGAGGACACTGAAGCTTTCTTT. The encoded protein is CASGRGGEDTEAFF.

The rearrangement joins TRBV11-2 to TRBJ2-7; no clear D. This CDR3 spans 15 amino acids. V was shortened by 4 bases and J by 1 base, with 14 bases between the two germline ends. Germline V gene sequence: CDR1 SGHAT, CDR2 FQNNGV. The CDR3 region has the DNA TGTGCCAGCAGCTCAGTAGCCGCCCGATCCTACGAGCAGTACTTC. Translated: CASSSVAARSYEQYF.

The chain combines TRBV6-1 with TRBJ2-7; a weak D match, TRBD2 (6 bases). CDR1 is MNHNS and CDR2 is SASEGT in the germline V gene. V was clipped by 3 bases and J by 5 bases, with 17 bases between them. CDR3 length: 15 amino acids. The CDR3 coding sequence is TGTGCCAGCAGTGACATAAATCTGGGGGGAGACGAGCAGTACTTC. It encodes CASSDINLGGDEQYF.

The chain uses TRBV6-1 and TRBJ2-1; 11 nucleotides match TRBD2. The CDR3 has 15 amino acids. Germline V gene sequence: CDR1 MNHNS, CDR2 SASEGT. Germline trimming cut 4 bases from V and 2 bases from J; bases unmatched to any gene: 1. Written as DNA, the CDR3 is TGTGCCAGCAGTGGGACTAGCGGGCCCTACAATGAGCAGTTCTTC. Amino acid sequence: CASSGTSGPYNEQFF.

The chain recombines TRBV6-6 with TRBJ2-1; possible D gene TRBD1, 5 bases. V was clipped by 2 bases and J by 5 bases, with 13 bases between them. Germline assignment: CDR1 MNHNY and CDR2 SVGAGI (reference sequence). This CDR3 spans 15 amino acids. The CDR3 protein is CASSYGAPPHNEQFF. CDR3 bases: TGTGCCAGCAGTTACGGGGCCCCGCCCCACAATGAGCAGTTCTTC.

This clone was picked up a small number of times. The rearrangement links TRBV5-1 to TRBJ2-7; tentatively, D is TRBD1 (5 bases). V lost 5 bases, J lost 2 bases, and 14 bases lay in between. The CDR3 consists of 14 residues. Germline loops: CDR1 SGHRS, CDR2 YFSETQ. CDR3 region: CASRGQGAPYEQYF. DNA for the CDR3: TGCGCCAGCAGAGGGCAGGGTGCGCCCTACGAGCAGTACTTC.

The chain links TRBV4-1 to TRBJ1-5; D gene uncertain. Trimming pared 5 bases from V and 0 bases from J, leaving 8 bases between. Looked up from germline, CDR1 is MGHRA and CDR2 is YSYEKL. The length of the CDR3 is 14 residues. The DNA of the CDR3 is TGCGCCAGCAGCGCGGGTCCTAGCAATCAGCCCCAGCATTTT. Its protein is CASSAGPSNQPQHF.

V gene TRBV7-8 combines with J gene TRBJ1-4, with 7 bases matching TRBD1. The CDR3 has 17 amino acids. V lost 4 bases and J lost 4; bases outside the gene matches: 12. The germline V gene encodes CDR1 SGHVS and CDR2 FQNEAQ. The CDR3 nucleotides read TGTGCCAGCAGCTCCCAACCACCGACAGGGCATAATGAAAAACTGTTTTTT. Protein: CASSSQPPTGHNEKLFF.

This clone was picked up a small number of times. The rearrangement uses TRBV7-9 and TRBJ2-5, with D possibly being TRBD2 (6 bases). The CDR3 sequence is 18 residues long. V was clipped by 2 bases and J by 3 bases, with 22 bases between them. Germline V gene sequence: CDR1 SEHNR, CDR2 FQNEAQ (reference sequence). The CDR3 coding sequence is TGTGCCAGCAGCTTAAGGATGTCAAGGCCGGGGGAAAAAGAGACCCAGTACTTC. Translated, it gives CASSLRMSRPGEKETQYF.

The rearrangement joins TRBV6-5 to TRBJ1-3; D is perhaps TRBD1 (6 bases). Trimming left V 0 bases short and J 4 bases short, with 10 bases between. The germline V gene encodes CDR1 MNHEY and CDR2 SVGAGI. CDR3 length: 15 amino acids. CDR3 sequence (DNA): TGTGCCAGCAGTTACTCCACAGGGCTAGGAAACACCATATATTTT. Its translation: CASSYSTGLGNTIYF.

The V call is TRBV5-1, the J call TRBJ1-1; TRBD1 matches 8 bases. The germline gives CDR1 SGHRS, CDR2 YFSETQ. The CDR3 sequence is 15 residues long. Unmatched junction bases numbered 7, after V lost 2 bases and J lost 4 bases. The CDR3 nucleotides read TGCGCCAGCAGCTTCCGACAGGGGCGCGGCACTGAAGCTTTCTTT. Its translation is CASSFRQGRGTEAFF. The whole variable domain, remainder taken from reference TRBV5-1 and TRBJ1-1, is KAGVTQTPRYLIKTRGQQVTLSCSPISGHRSVSWYQQTPGQGLQFLFEYFSETQRNKGNFPGRFSGRQFSNSRSEMNVSTLELGDSALYLCASSFRQGRGTEAFFGQGTRLTVV.

The chain couples TRBV9 to TRBJ2-2; TRBD1 aligns across 9 bases. Germline V gene lookup returns CDR1 SGDLS and CDR2 YYNGEE. V was clipped by 4 bases and J by 3 bases; unmatched bases: 7. The CDR3 has 16 amino acids. The CDR3 region is CASSSAGTGYTGELFF. CDR3 nucleotides: TGTGCCAGCAGCTCCGCCGGGACAGGGTACACCGGGGAGCTGTTTTTT. The full variable domain, its missing parts supplied by reference TRBV9 and TRBJ2-2, is DSGVTQTPKHLITATGQRVTLRCSPRSGDLSVYWYQQSLDQGLQFLIQYYNGEERAKGNILERFSAQQFPDLHSELNLSSLELGDSALYFCASSSAGTGYTGELFFGEGSRLTVL.

V gene TRBV30 combines with J gene TRBJ2-2; possible D gene TRBD1, 6 bases. Trimming shortened V by 1 base and J by 7 bases, and 7 bases separated the two germline ends. The V gene's germline CDR1 is GTSNPN and CDR2 SVGIG (reference sequence). This CDR3 region has 12 residues. The CDR3: CAWSGGHGELFF. As DNA, the CDR3 is TGTGCCTGGAGTGGGGGACACGGGGAGCTGTTTTTT.

This chain connects TRBV10-3 to TRBJ1-1; D uncertain. The CDR3 consists of 11 residues. Germline lookup yields CDR1 ENHRY and CDR2 SYGVKD. Deletions cut 2 bases from V and 7 bases from J, with 5 bases between. The CDR3 bases are TGTGCCATCAGTGAGGGGAATGAAGCTTTCTTT. As protein: CAISEGNEAFF.

This chain links TRBV4-1 with TRBJ2-5; 7 nucleotides match TRBD2. V was clipped by 1 base and J by 4 bases; unmatched bases: 6. The CDR3 contains 15 residues. CDR1 is MGHRA and CDR2 is YSYEKL in the germline V gene. The CDR3: CASSQGEGFGETQYF. The CDR3 nucleotides read TGCGCCAGCAGCCAAGGGGAGGGATTCGGAGAGACCCAGTACTTC.

V is TRBV2 and J is TRBJ2-3, with a weak D call TRBD2 (5 bases). The ends were cut back, 6 bases at V and 3 bases at J, with 16 bases in the middle. CDR3 length: 15 residues. Germline V gene lookup returns CDR1 SNHLY and CDR2 FYNNEI. The DNA for the CDR3 is TGTGCCAGCAGGACCCTAGCAGGCGGGACAGATACGCAGTATTTT. This codes for CASRTLAGGTDTQYF.